This passage covers 20 T cell receptor beta chains from one sample sequenced in a study of blood T cell repertoires in COVID-19. Profiled with immunoSEQ multiplex PCR; TCRdb holds only in-frame clones, not every one. The repertoire holds hundreds of thousands of clones, almost 90% seen once, with less than 2% in the top ten. The material sequenced was PBMCs or T cells enriched from blood (not recorded which). The source is a woman aged 18-29 years with acute COVID-19.

This clone was recorded only once. The genes are TRBV4-1 and TRBJ2-7, with 8 bases that match TRBD2. Looked up from germline, CDR1 is MGHRA and CDR2 is YSYEKL. Losses at the gene ends were 3 bases for V and 1 base for J; bases not matched to a gene: 5. This CDR3 region has 15 residues. The CDR3 reads CASSQTSALSYEQYF. In DNA form, the CDR3 reads TGCGCCAGCAGCCAGACTAGCGCGCTATCCTACGAGCAGTACTTC.

This sequence joins TRBV5-4 and TRBJ1-6; 8 bases agree with TRBD1. CDR1 is SGHNT and CDR2 is YYREEE in the germline V gene (reference sequence). The V gene end was trimmed by 5 bases and the J gene end by 7 bases; junction bases not matched to a gene: 11. The CDR3 is 16 amino acids. CDR3 coding DNA: TGTGCCAGCAGTCCAACCGGGACAGGCCTAAATTCACCCCTCCACTTT. Protein product: CASSPTGTGLNSPLHF.

The chain combines TRBV3-1 (or the pseudogene TRBV3-2) with TRBJ2-7; 15 bases are a match to TRBD2. This CDR3 has 16 residues. Germline CDR1 is LGHDT and CDR2 is YNNKEL (reference sequence). Trimming removed 5 bases from V and 3 bases from J; junction bases left unmatched: 5. The CDR3 loop is CASSEPGLAGGYEQYF. The DNA for the CDR3 is TGTGCCAGCAGCGAACCGGGACTAGCGGGAGGCTACGAGCAGTACTTC.

Details on this clone: This same CDR3 is encoded by further DNA sequences in the sample. The V call is TRBV11-2, the J call TRBJ2-1; 8 bases are a match to TRBD2. J lost 5 bases, V lost 6 bases, and 9 bases had no gene match. The germline CDR1 and CDR2 sequences are SGHAT and FQNNGV. The CDR3 has 15 amino acids. This CDR3 reads CASSWGSGSHNEQFF. CDR3 nucleotide sequence: TGTGCCAGCAGTTGGGGGAGCGGGAGCCACAATGAGCAGTTCTTC.

V and J are TRBV24-1 and TRBJ2-2; D not certain. The CDR3 loop spans 16 amino acids. Germline V gene sequence: CDR1 KGHDR, CDR2 SFDVKD. V lost 0 bases to trimming and J lost 8 bases, with 15 bases between them. CDR3 DNA sequence: TGTGCCACCAGTGATTTGCAAGCCCAGGCCGGAGGGGAGCTGTTTTTT. Residues: CATSDLQAQAGGELFF.

The count of this clone is one. V usage is TRBV29-1 and J usage is TRBJ2-3, with 7 bases that match TRBD1. This CDR3 is built from 12 residues. Germline trimming cut 6 bases from V and 4 bases from J; bases unmatched to any gene: 4. From germline, CDR1 is SQVTM and CDR2 ANQGSEA. DNA for the CDR3: TGCAGCGTACAGGGGCTTCCAGATACGCAGTATTTT. Residues: CSVQGLPDTQYF.

J is TRBJ2-3 and V is TRBV21-1; the DNA was not compared with TRBD2, the D call given in the table. TRBV21-1 is noted as a pseudogene. There are 19 residues in the CDR3. The CDR3 sequence: CASSKAPLLAEKGTDTQYF. The CDR3 DNA reads as TGTGCCAGCAGCAAAGCACCCTTACTAGCGGAGAAGGGCACAGATACGCAGTATTTT.

The chain has TRBV5-1 and TRBJ2-7, with 7 positions matching TRBD2. The germline CDR1 and CDR2 sequences are SGHRS and YFSETQ. V was clipped by 4 bases and J by 5 bases; unmatched bases: 12. The CDR3 runs 15 residues. CDR3 sequence reads: CASSARRRERDEQYF. CDR3 DNA: TGCGCCAGCAGCGCTCGTAGGCGGGAGAGGGACGAGCAGTACTTC.

The chain combines TRBV11-3 with TRBJ1-5; 8 positions match TRBD1. CDR1 SGHNT and CDR2 YENEEA come from the germline V gene. Trimming at V came to 9 bases and at J to 9 bases, leaving 4 bases not matched to a gene. The CDR3 is 11 amino acids. CDR3 region: CARLQGGPQHF. CDR3 coding DNA: TGTGCCAGACTACAGGGGGGGCCCCAGCATTTT. The full variable domain, completed using reference TRBV11-3 and TRBJ1-5, is EAGVVQSPRYKIIEKKQPVAFWCNPISGHNTLYWYLQNLGQGPELLIRYENEEAVDDSQLPKDRFSAERLKGVDSTLKIQPAELGDSAVYLCARLQGGPQHFGDGTRLSIL.

J is TRBJ2-7 and V is TRBV11-2, with 7 bases lining up with TRBD1. Germline CDR1 SGHAT, CDR2 FQNNGV. Trimming removed 5 bases from V and 2 bases from J; junction bases left unmatched: 3. The CDR3 has 13 residues. CDR3 region: CASSQGQTYEQYF. CDR3 DNA sequence: TGTGCCAGCAGCCAGGGACAGACCTACGAGCAGTACTTC.

This clone occurred once. CDR3 in DNA: TGTGCCAGCAGTTTATTTTCTATTATACTAAGCACAGATACGCAGTATTTT. Encoded protein: CASSLFSIILSTDTQYF. V and J are TRBV27 and TRBJ2-3; D is ambiguous. V was pared by 1 base and J by 0 bases, with 14 bases between. The CDR3 runs 17 residues. The V gene's germline CDR1 is MNHEY and CDR2 SMNVEV (reference sequence).

This chain uses TRBV7-2 with TRBJ2-2; D gene ambiguous. The CDR3 has 11 amino acids. With 5 bases removed from V and 9 bases from J, the gap between germline ends came to 7 bases. Germline CDR1 is SGHTA and CDR2 is FQGNSA. The CDR3 protein is CASSRFRELFF. The DNA of the CDR3 is TGTGCCAGCAGCCGGTTCCGGGAGCTGTTTTTT.

The rearrangement joins TRBV2 to TRBJ2-7; a possible D gene is TRBD2 (5 bases). Trimming cost V 4 bases and J 0 bases, with 10 bases left between them. The CDR3 consists of 14 residues. The V gene's germline CDR1 is SNHLY and CDR2 FYNNEI. The DNA for the CDR3 is TGTGCCAGCAGTGTTGGTGCGGGCTCCTACGAGCAGTACTTC. Translation: CASSVGAGSYEQYF.

In its sample, this clone was seen once. The V and J genes are TRBV6-5 and TRBJ1-4; D not resolved. Trimming removed 8 bases from V and 5 bases from J, with 15 bases in between. Germline V CDR1 and CDR2: MNHEY, SVGAGI. The CDR3 runs to 14 residues. The CDR3 sequence is CASGRAGVNEKLFF. DNA of the CDR3: TGTGCCAGCGGGAGAGCAGGAGTGAATGAAAAACTGTTTTTT.

This chain uses TRBV6-1 with TRBJ2-7, with D possibly matching TRBD1 (6 bases). The CDR3 sequence is 14 residues long. V lost 3 bases and J 3 bases, leaving 12 bases between the germline ends. Germline V lookup: CDR1 MNHNS, CDR2 SASEGT. The CDR3 coding sequence is TGTGCCAGCAGTGAGCCCGGACAGAACTACGAGCAGTACTTC. Amino acid sequence: CASSEPGQNYEQYF.

In DNA, the CDR3 is TGCGCCAGCAGCCACCAGCGACTCACCGGGGAGCTGTTTTTT. Its translation is CASSHQRLTGELFF. This chain connects TRBV4-1 to TRBJ2-2; no clear D gene. V was cut by 3 bases and J by 4 bases, with 9 bases left in between. Looked up from germline, CDR1 is MGHRA and CDR2 is YSYEKL. This CDR3 comprises 14 residues.

This chain joins TRBV12-5 and TRBJ1-1; 8 positions match TRBD1. There are 14 residues in the CDR3. The germline CDR1 and CDR2 sequences are LGHNT and FRNRAP. The V and J ends lost 4 bases and 4 bases, in that order; junction bases with no gene match: 5. Here the CDR3 reads CASGSGQAATEAFF. Here the CDR3 DNA reads TGTGCTAGTGGTTCGGGACAGGCCGCCACTGAAGCTTTCTTT.

V gene TRBV7-9 combines with J gene TRBJ1-1; 9 nucleotides align to TRBD1. The CDR3 length is 15 residues. After removal of 3 bases from V and 1 base from J, the junction contained 3 bases not matched to a gene. CDR1 SEHNR and CDR2 FQNEAQ come from the germline V gene (reference sequence). The CDR3 loop reads CASSFSDRGNTEAFF. CDR3 DNA sequence: TGTGCCAGCAGCTTTTCGGACAGGGGGAACACTGAAGCTTTCTTT.

V usage is TRBV3-1 (or the pseudogene TRBV3-2) and J usage is TRBJ2-7; TRBD2 aligns across 8 bases. J gave up 4 bases and V 0 bases, and 5 bases lay outside the gene matches. CDR3 length equals 15 residues. CDR1 is LGHDT, CDR2 YNNKEL, per germline (reference sequence). The CDR3 here is CASSQEGLGGYEQYF. Written as DNA, the CDR3 is TGTGCCAGCAGCCAAGAGGGACTAGGTGGATACGAGCAGTACTTC.

V and J are TRBV18 and TRBJ2-7, with 8 bases identical to TRBD2. This CDR3 is built from 17 residues. After removal of 1 base from V and 4 bases from J, the junction contained 12 bases not matched to a gene. Germline CDR1 KGHSH, CDR2 LQKENI. The CDR3: CASSPRGGPSKTYEQYF. Written as DNA, the CDR3 is TGTGCCAGCTCACCACGCGGGGGGCCCTCGAAGACATACGAGCAGTACTTC.